The source of this TCR beta chain is a study of CD4 T cells in relation to SARS-CoV-2 and coronaviruses. Study background: Shared crossreactive spike epitopes were mapped to their HLA restriction.

This CDR3 is built from 15 residues. Germline-derived CDR1 and CDR2 are SGDLS and YYNGEE. The J segment lost 4 bases and the V segment lost 2 bases, leaving 5 bases of the junction unmatched. The unexposed donors gave CD4+ T cells in 2011-2018, prior to COVID-19. Points from the study as a whole: The assay detects memory recall responses, not culture-primed primary responses. Samples before the pandemic and after infection were not matched within any donor. About 65% of donors had memory CD4+ clonotypes crossrecognizing SARS-CoV-2 and common cold coronavirus spike.

Clones were read by immunoSEQ multiplex PCR, and TCRdb kept only the in-frame ones, dropping some. The sample has under 70,000 clones, roughly 88% seen once. A word on this clone: Antigen: not known.

The sequence derives from a human donor in good health. This rearrangement joins TRBV9 to TRBJ2-3, with 9 positions matching TRBD2. The specimen was memory CD4+ T cells from PBMCs. CDR3 sequence: CASSVGGRVADTQYF. In DNA, the CDR3 is TGTGCCAGCAGCGTTGGCGGGAGGGTCGCAGATACGCAGTATTTT.